This T cell receptor beta chain was captured by sequencing in a study of blood T cell repertoires in COVID-19 (dated by TCRdb to between 2020 and 2021). In terms of the full investigation: Samples covering the acute and convalescent phases of COVID-19 were provided by collaborators in the United States, Italy and Spain. A freely available public database, intended as a resource for researchers studying the immune response to SARS-CoV-2, is where the repertoires were released. Samples came from the ongoing ImmuneRACE study (first 160 participants) plus 1,254 subjects from 6 global collaborators. HLA class I and class II types, where available, came from metadata supplied by the sample provider rather than from assay-based typing. The material from the prospective study consisted of cDNA or gDNA derived from T cells, B-cell-depleted T cells, or PBMCs. The dataset comprised deeply sampled blood TCRbeta repertoires from subjects exposed to, actively infected with, or recovered from COVID-19. Nearly every sample came with metadata listing a de-identified subject ID, COVID-19 status, age in years and sex.

Comments on this clone: The antigen this receptor binds is unknown. The record has no base qualities; no much larger clone is one base away.

Participants in the prospective study were enrolled through a virtual design, were aged roughly 18 to 100 years, and lived in about 25 United States geographic areas. In the prospective study, cohorts were assigned on the basis of participant-reported clinical history obtained from a screening survey and a study questionnaire. ImmuneRACE Cohort 3 recovered participants were defined by two consecutive negative NP/OP PCR tests, healthcare professional clearance, or symptom resolution. Each participant in the prospective study had whole blood, serum and a nasopharyngeal or oropharyngeal swab collected by mobile phlebotomists. Additional blood draws and questionnaires over an approximately 2-month period could optionally be provided by prospective study participants. Prospective study blood samples were shipped either frozen or at room temperature before DNA extraction. TCRbeta CDR3 regions were amplified from genomic DNA by means of the immunoSEQ Assay, a bias-controlled multiplex PCR. Under the source paper's analysis protocol: Nucleated cell counts per sample were estimated from amplification of reference gene primers within the assay. Sequence reads were collapsed and filtered to measure the absolute abundance of every unique TCRbeta CDR3 rearrangement. For each sample, productive Simpson clonality was calculated as the square root of Simpson's diversity index across productive rearrangements. Sourced from immuneACCESS, this table was stored by TCRdb with only in-frame sequences that have V and J called. A share of the clones is absent; for the studies checked, an unresolved V gene accounts for under half, and the remainder has no known explanation. V and J calls and clone size are given by that table; D and trimming were obtained from the DNA. The sample table shows some 240,000 clones, and 84% are seen once. Jointly, the top ten make up around 3.5% of the sample.

The study at large found these results: How much clinical and demographic metadata was included differed by source and by participant, and the metadata was provided uncurated.

This clonotype was obtained from a man aged 45-65 years who had recovered from COVID-19. Sequencing was performed on PBMCs or T cells enriched from blood (not recorded which).

The encoded CDR3 is CASSPSDREVKGYTF. The bases read TGTGCCAGCTCACCAAGCGACAGGGAGGTAAAAGGCTACACCTTC. The rearrangement joined TRBV18 to TRBJ1-2; 7 bases in the junction line up with TRBD1. The germline V gene yields KGHSH for CDR1 and LQKENI for CDR2. Clipping removes 2 bases from V and 8 bases from J, with 11 as the unmatched junction base count. From the cysteine up to the phenylalanine, the CDR3 has a length of 15 residues. Just the 45-base CDR3 DNA is kept, in frame starting at base 1.